The 7 T cell receptor beta chains listed next were all sequenced from one sample in a study of shared clonotypes between healthy human individuals. Clones were read by immunoSEQ multiplex PCR, and TCRdb kept only the in-frame ones, dropping some. The table lists hundreds of thousands of clones, 75% to 80% of them singletons. The sample consisted of PBMCs. These receptors all stem from a woman in her forties in good health. Some clones in this sample may be carry-over from other donors' samples.

This rearrangement joins TRBV5-1 to TRBJ2-1; TRBD2 aligns across 7 bases. The CDR3 has 16 amino acids. The ends lost 3 bases at V and 2 bases at J; junction bases unmatched: 8. CDR1 and CDR2 from the germline V gene are SGHRS and YFSETQ. In nucleotides, the CDR3 is TGCGCCAGCAGCTCCCCTACTAGCGATCCCTACAATGAGCAGTTCTTC. Residues: CASSSPTSDPYNEQFF.

The chain carries TRBV5-1 and TRBJ2-1; D is unresolved. This CDR3 is 11 amino acids long. The V gene's germline CDR1 is SGHRS and CDR2 YFSETQ. Trimming pared 5 bases from V and 8 bases from J, leaving 8 bases between. The CDR3 is CASRLMDEQFF. The CDR3 DNA reads TGCGCCAGCAGGCTGATGGATGAGCAGTTCTTC.

This clone showed up just a few times. The chain employs TRBV28 and TRBJ1-5; 8 positions match TRBD1. Trimming took 5 bases from V and 8 from J; bases not matched to a gene: 8. This CDR3 has 14 amino acids. Germline-derived CDR1 and CDR2 are MDHEN and SYDVKM. DNA for the CDR3: TGTGCCAGCAGTCCTGGACAGGGCGGTGAGCCCCAGCATTTT. Protein: CASSPGQGGEPQHF.

The genes are TRBV11-2 and TRBJ1-1; the D is unclear. The CDR3 has 16 amino acids. Trimming took off 2 bases at V and 3 bases at J, with 16 bases between the two ends. The V gene's germline CDR1 is SGHAT and CDR2 FQNNGV. As DNA, the CDR3 is TGTGCCAGCAGCTTAACCGGGGAACTTTGGGACACTGAAGCTTTCTTT. Encoded protein: CASSLTGELWDTEAFF.

The V gene is TRBV7-9, the J gene TRBJ1-1; D is perhaps TRBD1 (5 bases). Germline CDR1 and CDR2: SEHNR and FQNEAQ (reference sequence). V lost 0 bases, J lost 2 bases, and 7 bases lay in between. This CDR3 spans 14 amino acids. CDR3 loop: CASSLAQANTEAFF. DNA of the CDR3: TGTGCCAGCAGCTTAGCACAGGCCAACACTGAAGCTTTCTTT.

This clone was detected only a few times. The chain uses TRBV7-2 and TRBJ2-1, with D uncertain. Deletions cut 3 bases from V and 2 bases from J, with 8 bases between. Germline assignment: CDR1 SGHTA and CDR2 FQGNSA. The CDR3 is 14 amino acids. CDR3 protein: CASSFAPTYNEQFF. For the CDR3, the DNA is TGTGCCAGCAGCTTTGCCCCCACCTACAATGAGCAGTTCTTC.

The rearrangement links TRBV9 to TRBJ2-1, with D unresolved. The germline V gene has CDR1 SGDLS and CDR2 YYNGEE. The CDR3 length is 14 residues. Trimming cost V 5 bases and J 4 bases, with 13 bases left between them. Here the CDR3 DNA reads TGTGCCAGCAGTGCCCGGGTGGGGTACAATGAGCAGTTCTTC. This gives the protein CASSARVGYNEQFF.